The clone carrying this T cell receptor (beta chain) has ten or more counts. First-strand cDNA used TRAV- and TRBV-specific primers, covering alpha and beta chains. TCRs were amplified for around 21 PCR cycles with a constant-region primer and V-primer adapter. TCRdb reprocessed the reads with MiXCR, giving one entry per CDR3 protein. The top ten clones hold roughly 1.4% of a sample with about 84,000 distinct CDR3 sequences, around a sixth of them seen once. The sample comes from a study of low-dose radiotherapy and immunotherapy resistance in tumors. Study context: Every two weeks patients got nivolumab 240 mg flat dose, plus ipilimumab 1 mg/kg every six weeks, intravenously.

Germline trimming cut 11 bases from V and 0 bases from J; bases unmatched to any gene: 4. CDR3 length equals 12 residues. The germline V gene encodes CDR1 MDHEN and CDR2 SYDVKM. Documented time point: after trial treatment. Treatment indicated: LDRT plus nivolumab, ipilimumab, low-dose cyclophosphamide and aspirin (RACIN trial). The sample was PBMCs, taken after low-dose radiotherapy plus immunotherapy. The receptor comes from a male donor with prostate cancer. This sequence joins TRBV28 and TRBJ2-7; 7 bases match TRBD1. As DNA, the CDR3 is TGTGCCGCGCAGGGGGACTCCTACGAGCAGTACTTC. Protein product: CAAQGDSYEQYF.